This TCR beta chain comes out of a study of CD8+CD57+ T cells in acquired aplastic anemia. The TCR beta profiling, which covered VDJ combination and CDR3 sequence, was carried out using genomic DNA as the template. TCRdb ran MiXCR on the reads and lists one entry per CDR3 protein. In the table there are 200,000 to 250,000 distinct CDR3 sequences, about half of which are singletons. Patients selected for sequencing had displayed CD8+CD57+ cell expansion by flow cytometry. V gave up 2 bases and J gave up 10 bases; unmatched junction bases: 7. The V gene's germline CDR1 is MRHNA and CDR2 SNTAGT. This CDR3 has 14 residues.

This receptor was obtained from a human donor with aplastic anemia. The rearrangement links TRBV6-4 to TRBJ2-3; 9 nucleotides align to TRBD2. Sequenced input: sorted CD4+, CD8+, or CD8+CD57+ T cells (not recorded which) from PBMCs. The CDR3 nucleotides are TGTGCCAGCAGTGACGCTAGCGGGGTAAAGGCGCAGTATTTT. It specifies CASSDASGVKAQYF.